Listed here are 22 T cell receptor beta chains from one sample, sequenced in a study of CD8 T cells in ankylosing spondylitis. TCRdb reprocessed the 5' RACE reads via MiXCR and lists one record per CDR3 protein. This sample carries 250,000 to 350,000 distinct CDR3 sequences, less than 25% of them seen once, and the ten largest clones take about 3.7%. What was sequenced was blood, either unsorted or a sorted T cell fraction (not recorded which). The origin of the receptors is a female donor with ankylosing spondylitis or in good health (not recorded which).

The J gene is TRBJ2-7, the V gene TRBV2, with TRBD2 identical over 8 bases. The CDR3 covers 14 residues. The V segment lost 6 bases and the J segment 5 bases; nucleotides outside the gene matches: 9. Germline CDR1 is SNHLY and CDR2 is FYNNEI. The chain's CDR3 is CASSESSGGNEQYF. CDR3 DNA: TGTGCCAGCAGCGAATCAAGCGGGGGAAACGAGCAGTACTTC. Filled out from reference TRBV2 and TRBJ2-7, the complete variable domain reads EPEVTQTPSHQVTQMGQEVILRCVPISNHLYFYWYRQILGQKVEFLVSFYNNEISEKSEIFDDQFSVERPDGSNFTLKIRSTKLEDSAMYFCASSESSGGNEQYFGPGTRLTVT.

This clonotype was detected only a few times. The chain combines TRBV7-9 with TRBJ2-1, with D possibly being TRBD1 or TRBD2 (5 bases each). V lost 4 bases and J lost 5, with 12 bases in between. There are 14 residues in the CDR3. Germline V lookup: CDR1 SEHNR, CDR2 FQNEAQ (reference sequence). The CDR3 DNA follows: TGTGCCAGCAGCTCCGGGACGCATAACAATGAGCAGTTCTTC. It is translated as CASSSGTHNNEQFF.

V and J are TRBV6-4 and TRBJ2-7; the match to TRBD2 covers 10 bases. Looked up from germline, CDR1 is MRHNA and CDR2 is SNTAGT. V trimming: 0 bases; J trimming: 5 bases; junction bases outside the gene matches: 13. The CDR3 spans 18 residues. CDR3 residues: CASSDSREASGRIDEQYF. CDR3 coding DNA: TGTGCCAGCAGTGACTCGCGTGAAGCTAGCGGGAGAATCGACGAGCAGTACTTC.

The table lists this clonotype with a few counts. The V and J genes are TRBV29-1 and TRBJ1-5; D is uncertain. The CDR3 is 15 residues long. V lost 5 bases and J 1 base, leaving 15 bases between the germline ends. The germline V gene encodes CDR1 SQVTM and CDR2 ANQGSEA. The CDR3 spells CSVPGLPGSNQPQHF. CDR3 in DNA: TGCAGCGTTCCTGGCCTCCCAGGCAGCAATCAGCCCCAGCATTTT.

CDR3 protein: CASSSGSVATGETQYF. The CDR3 coding sequence is TGTGCCAGCAGCTCCGGGAGCGTGGCAACTGGAGAGACCCAGTACTTC. V usage is TRBV11-2 and J usage is TRBJ2-5; TRBD2 is a possible D gene (6 bases). The CDR3 is 16 amino acids. The V end was cut by 4 bases, the J end by 4 bases, with 19 bases between. Germline V CDR1 and CDR2: SGHAT, FQNNGV.

The V and J genes are TRBV12-3 or TRBV12-4 and TRBJ2-7; TRBD2 aligns across 7 bases. V dropped 3 bases and J dropped 3; count of bases not matched to a gene: 8. The CDR3 spans 15 residues. The CDR3, as DNA: TGTGCCAGCAGTTTGATGGGAGGGGCCGGCTACGAGCAGTACTTC. Its translation: CASSLMGGAGYEQYF.

A few counts support this clonotype. The chain links TRBV12-3 or TRBV12-4 to TRBJ1-1; D unclear. V lost 6 bases, J lost 4 bases, and 12 bases lay in between. This CDR3 has 13 amino acids. The CDR3 sequence: CASSRGATTEAFF. The CDR3 coding sequence is TGTGCCAGCAGCCGAGGAGCGACCACTGAAGCTTTCTTT.

This clonotype was counted a few times. The chain recombines TRBV6-5 with TRBJ2-7, with D tentatively TRBD1 or TRBD2 (5 bases each). V lost 2 bases to trimming and J lost 0 bases, with 8 bases between them. Germline values: CDR1 MNHEY, CDR2 SVGAGI. The CDR3 loop spans 14 amino acids. The CDR3 DNA sequence: TGTGCCAGCAGTTACCGAGGGGCCTCCTACGAGCAGTACTTC. It translates to CASSYRGASYEQYF.

The chain joins TRBV5-1 to TRBJ1-1; 7 bases align to TRBD1. The V and J ends lost 3 bases and 0 bases, in that order; junction bases with no gene match: 14. The CDR3 length is 18 residues. Germline V gene lookup returns CDR1 SGHRS and CDR2 YFSETQ. The chain's CDR3 is CASSWAGDSWGMNTEAFF. The CDR3 coding sequence is TGCGCCAGCAGCTGGGCTGGGGACAGCTGGGGGATGAACACTGAAGCTTTCTTT.

V gene TRBV20-1 combines with J gene TRBJ2-2; 8 bases are shared with TRBD2. From germline, CDR1 is DFQATT and CDR2 SNEGSKA (reference sequence). V gave up 0 bases and J gave up 4 bases; unmatched junction bases: 7. The CDR3 extends over 16 amino acids. The CDR3 spells CSARDLSGGGTGELFF. CDR3 DNA sequence: TGCAGTGCTAGAGATTTATCGGGAGGGGGCACCGGGGAGCTGTTTTTT.

The chain employs TRBV11-2 and TRBJ2-7; 7 bases are shared with TRBD2. The germline V gene has CDR1 SGHAT and CDR2 FQNNGV. This CDR3 spans 18 amino acids. J gave up 0 bases and V 6 bases, and 17 bases lay outside the gene matches. CDR3 coding DNA: TGTGCCAGCAGTTTAAGGGGTGGGAGGGGTATAAACTCCTACGAGCAGTACTTC. Translating it yields CASSLRGGRGINSYEQYF.

This clonotype was recorded a few times. At one boundary the junction diverges from the germline segment, which might be a read error. The rearrangement links TRBV19 to TRBJ2-2; 8 nucleotides align to TRBD2. The V gene's germline CDR1 is LNHDA and CDR2 SQIVND (reference sequence). The CDR3 consists of 17 residues. CDR3 sequence (DNA): TGTGCCAGTAGCATAGCGGGACCTCGGATTGGAGGCGGGGAGCTGTTTTTT. Protein: CASSIAGPRIGGGELFF. Combining the CDR3 with reference TRBV19 and TRBJ2-2 gives the whole variable domain DGGITQSPKYLFRKEGQNVTLSCEQNLNHDAMYWYRQDPGQGLRLIYYSQIVNDFQKGDIAEGYSVSREKKESFPLTVTSAQKNPTAFYLCASSIAGPRIGGGELFFGEGSRLTVL.

V usage is TRBV12-3 or TRBV12-4 and J usage is TRBJ1-1, with D maybe TRBD1 (5 bases). This CDR3 is built from 14 residues. V gave up 3 bases and J gave up 5 bases, with 13 bases separating them. The CDR3 region is CASSFRDGGTEAFF. CDR3 nucleotides: TGTGCCAGCAGTTTCAGGGATGGGGGAACTGAAGCTTTCTTT.

The rearrangement links TRBV10-3 to TRBJ2-7; TRBD1 is a possible D gene (6 bases). Trimming shortened V by 9 bases and J by 3 bases, and 9 bases separated the two germline ends. CDR3 length: 11 amino acids. Germline V gene lookup returns CDR1 ENHRY and CDR2 SYGVKD. The CDR3 reads CAIGDIYEQYF. The CDR3 bases are TGTGCCATTGGGGACATCTACGAGCAGTACTTC.

This clonotype was seen a few times. This chain links TRBV10-3 with TRBJ2-3; 9 bases align to TRBD2. The CDR3 runs to 17 residues. Unmatched junction bases numbered 6, after V lost 2 bases and J lost 0 bases. Germline CDR1 is ENHRY and CDR2 is SYGVKD. The CDR3 DNA follows: TGTGCCATCAGTGAGCTAGCGGGAACCAGGAGCACAGATACGCAGTATTTT. It specifies CAISELAGTRSTDTQYF.

There are many counts of this clonotype. This chain links TRBV4-2 with TRBJ1-2; 11 positions agree with TRBD1. CDR1 and CDR2 (germline): LGHNA, YNFKEQ. The CDR3 has 16 residues. After removal of 1 base from V and 5 bases from J, the junction contained 6 bases not matched to a gene. This CDR3 is CASSQGGQGERYGYTF. The CDR3 DNA reads TGTGCCAGCAGCCAAGGGGGACAGGGGGAAAGATATGGCTACACCTTC.

V gene TRBV5-1 combines with J gene TRBJ1-4; perhaps TRBD1 as D (6 bases). Germline lookup yields CDR1 SGHRS and CDR2 YFSETQ. The V end lost 3 bases, the J end lost 0 bases, and 9 bases lay between the germline ends. The CDR3 has 15 residues. In DNA form, the CDR3 reads TGCGCCAGCAGCTCGGACAGAACAACTAATGAAAAACTGTTTTTT. Residues: CASSSDRTTNEKLFF.

The table lists this clonotype with many counts. The chain has TRBV28 and TRBJ2-5; D is undetermined. Looked up from germline, CDR1 is MDHEN and CDR2 is SYDVKM. Between the trimmed V and J ends, which lost 5 bases and 4 bases, there was a span of 14 bases. The CDR3 runs 14 residues. This CDR3 is CASSKSLAGETQYF. CDR3 nucleotides: TGTGCCAGCAGTAAAAGTTTAGCAGGAGAGACCCAGTACTTC.

This clonotype has a single count. The CDR3 region has the DNA TGTGCCAGCAGTTCCGGAGGACCCGGCCCCAATCAGCCCCAGCATTTT. Amino acids: CASSSGGPGPNQPQHF. The chain employs TRBV6-2 or TRBV6-3 and TRBJ1-5; unclear D gene. With 4 bases removed from V and 3 bases from J, the gap between germline ends came to 16 bases. Germline V CDR1 and CDR2: MNHEY, SVGEGT. The CDR3 totals 16 residues.

This clonotype appeared a few times. The chain has TRBV25-1 and TRBJ2-5; 11 nucleotides agree with TRBD1. The trim removed 1 base at V and 3 bases at J, leaving 4 bases unmatched. The CDR3 is 16 amino acids. Germline CDR1 is MGHDK and CDR2 is SYGVNS. In DNA form, the CDR3 reads TGTGCCAGCAGTGAATTCGGGACAGGGGGTAAAGAGACCCAGTACTTC. This codes for CASSEFGTGGKETQYF.

This clonotype was found a few times. The V gene is TRBV6-4, the J gene TRBJ2-1, with 10 bases fitting TRBD2. This CDR3 comprises 16 residues. Germline V gives CDR1 MRHNA, CDR2 SNTAGT. V gave up 1 base and J gave up 9 bases; unmatched junction bases: 9. Here the CDR3 DNA reads TGTGCCAGCAGTGACTATAGCGGGAGGACCTTTAGTGAGCAGTTCTTC. Translated, it gives CASSDYSGRTFSEQFF.

This chain uses TRBV20-1 with TRBJ2-1, with a tentative D call TRBD2 (5 bases). The V end was cut by 6 bases, the J end by 1 base, with 16 bases between. CDR3 length: 15 residues. Per germline, CDR1 DFQATT and CDR2 SNEGSKA (reference sequence). CDR3 region: CSAEPAPGSYNEQFF. CDR3 nucleotide sequence: TGCAGTGCGGAACCCGCTCCGGGATCCTACAATGAGCAGTTCTTC.